This TCR beta chain appears in the sequencing data of a study of blood T cell repertoires in COVID-19. On the study more broadly: The United States, Italy and Spain provided the acute and convalescent COVID-19 samples. T cells, B-cell-depleted T cells, or PBMCs provided the cDNA or gDNA that served as material.

How the authors handled the data: Amplified reference gene primers provided the basis for estimating nucleated cell counts. The data were produced by immunoSEQ multiplex PCR, yet TCRdb's version contains in-frame clones alone and is incomplete. The V and J calls and clone size come from that table; D and trimming were worked out from the DNA. The table records 110,000 to 150,000 clones, around 79% of them present only once. V gave up 8 bases and J gave up 4 bases; unmatched junction bases: 15. The length of the CDR3 is 17 residues. Germline loops: CDR1 SGHTA, CDR2 FQGNSA. Those enrolled in Seattle joined during active infection and were followed longitudinally afterward.

The material sequenced was peripheral blood. The chain is built from TRBV7-2 and TRBJ2-2, with 8 bases identical to TRBD2. The TCR sequence derives from a woman between 65 and 79 years old with COVID-19, enrolled during active disease. Here the CDR3 DNA reads TGTGCCAGCCAGCCTCATCCCCGGGGGGGGCGCACCGGGGAGCTGTTTTTT. Its translation: CASQPHPRGGRTGELFF.